Presented here are 20 T cell receptor beta chains from one specimen sequenced in a study of blood T cell repertoires in COVID-19. Assay: immunoSEQ multiplex PCR; the TCRdb copy retains only in-frame clones and omits some. This repertoire shows around 49,000 clones, roughly 93% found once; its top ten account for around 1%. The sample taken for sequencing was peripheral blood. The receptors were sampled from a man aged 55 to 70 with COVID-19, enrolled during active disease.

The rearrangement uses TRBV5-1 and TRBJ2-1; the match to TRBD2 covers 10 bases. Germline values: CDR1 SGHRS, CDR2 YFSETQ. The V segment lost 5 bases and the J segment 6 bases; nucleotides outside the gene matches: 11. The CDR3 is 16 amino acids. The CDR3: CASRGTSGISGNEQFF. DNA for the CDR3: TGCGCCAGCAGAGGTACTAGCGGGATCTCTGGCAATGAGCAGTTCTTC.

A single count supports this clone. CDR3 nucleotides: TGTGCCAGCAGTACCGGGACTAGCGACACCGGGGAGCTGTTTTTT. Its protein is CASSTGTSDTGELFF. The chain combines TRBV7-9 with TRBJ2-2, with 10 bases that match TRBD2. The germline CDR1 and CDR2 sequences are SEHNR and FQNEAQ (reference sequence). The CDR3 consists of 15 residues. Losses at the gene ends were 6 bases for V and 3 bases for J; bases not matched to a gene: 4.

The chain couples TRBV19 to TRBJ1-2, with D possibly TRBD1 on 6 matching bases. CDR1 is LNHDA and CDR2 is SQIVND in the germline V gene (reference sequence). Trimming cost V 6 bases and J 2 bases, with 10 bases left between them. CDR3 length: 13 amino acids. This CDR3 is CASRSGGNYGYTF. The CDR3 region has the DNA TGTGCCAGTAGATCGGGGGGCAACTATGGCTACACCTTC.

This sequence joins TRBV29-1 and TRBJ2-2, with 9 positions matching TRBD1. The trim removed 7 bases at V and 5 bases at J, leaving 14 bases unmatched. The CDR3 is 16 amino acids. Germline loops: CDR1 SQVTM, CDR2 ANQGSEA. The CDR3 DNA reads TGCAGCGCAAGGACAGGGGCGGGGGTAAATACCGGGGAGCTGTTTTTT. This codes for CSARTGAGVNTGELFF.

The chain uses TRBV18 and TRBJ1-1; D gene uncertain. Germline CDR1 KGHSH, CDR2 LQKENI. Between the trimmed V and J ends, which lost 3 bases and 0 bases, there was a span of 5 bases. This CDR3 is built from 13 residues. CDR3 sequence (DNA): TGTGCCAGCTCACCGGGAGTGAACACTGAAGCTTTCTTT. Translated: CASSPGVNTEAFF.

The J gene is TRBJ1-4, the V gene TRBV6-5; TRBD1 matches at 7 bases. In germline, CDR1 is MNHEY, CDR2 SVGAGI. The CDR3 has 14 residues. The ends lost 6 bases at V and 0 bases at J; junction bases unmatched: 1. CDR3 nucleotides: TGTGCCAGCAGCACAGGGGCAACTAATGAAAAACTGTTTTTT. Encoded protein: CASSTGATNEKLFF.

The gene calls are TRBV7-2 and TRBJ2-5; 14 bases match TRBD2. Germline CDR1 SGHTA, CDR2 FQGNSA. With 4 bases clipped from V and 6 bases from J, the junction kept 7 bases outside the gene matches. The CDR3 sequence is 16 residues long. CDR3 loop: CASSSTSGRAVKTQYF. The CDR3 DNA is TGTGCCAGCAGCTCGACTAGCGGGAGGGCCGTAAAGACCCAGTACTTC.

The V and J genes are TRBV28 and TRBJ1-1; tentative D call: TRBD1 (5 bases). The length of the CDR3 is 15 residues. V lost 6 bases and J 4 bases, leaving 18 bases between the germline ends. Germline V gene data show CDR1 as MDHEN and CDR2 as SYDVKM. The CDR3 DNA reads TGTGCCAGCAGAGTTTATGCCAGGGTCGGCACTGAAGCTTTCTTT. It translates to CASRVYARVGTEAFF.

This chain uses TRBV5-4 with TRBJ2-7, with 8 bases identical to TRBD1. In germline, CDR1 is SGHNT, CDR2 YYREEE (reference sequence). Losses at the gene ends were 4 bases for V and 0 bases for J; bases not matched to a gene: 3. The length of the CDR3 is 14 residues. The CDR3 sequence is CASSPGQDSYEQYF. CDR3 sequence (DNA): TGTGCCAGCAGCCCGGGACAGGACTCCTACGAGCAGTACTTC. The full variable domain, in which reference TRBV5-4 and TRBJ2-7 provide the parts outside the CDR3, is ETGVTQSPTHLIKTRGQQVTLRCSSQSGHNTVSWYQQALGQGPQFIFQYYREEENGRGNFPPRFSGLQFPNYSSELNVNALELDDSALYLCASSPGQDSYEQYFGPGTRLTVT.

V usage is TRBV6-5 and J usage is TRBJ2-7; possible D gene TRBD1, 6 bases. V lost 6 bases to trimming and J lost 0 bases, with 12 bases between them. Germline V CDR1 and CDR2: MNHEY, SVGAGI. The CDR3 covers 14 residues. The CDR3 spells CASRGTGYSYEQYF. CDR3 nucleotide sequence: TGTGCCAGCAGGGGAACAGGGTACTCCTACGAGCAGTACTTC.

V is TRBV29-1 and J is TRBJ1-5, with 10 bases lining up with TRBD1. Trimming cost V 5 bases and J 4 bases; bases outside gene matches: 14. The CDR3 loop spans 17 amino acids. Germline lookup yields CDR1 SQVTM and CDR2 ANQGSEA. The CDR3 nucleotides are TGCAGCGTTCGGGAGACAGGGGGCCGTTACGATAATCAGCCCCAGCATTTT. This encodes CSVRETGGRYDNQPQHF.

V is TRBV11-2 and J is TRBJ1-1, with D unresolved. The CDR3 loop spans 13 amino acids. V shed 0 bases and J shed 2 bases, with 4 bases lying between them. CDR1 is SGHAT, CDR2 FQNNGV, per germline. CDR3 residues: CASSLDINTEAFF. The CDR3 DNA sequence: TGTGCCAGCAGCTTAGATATAAACACTGAAGCTTTCTTT. The full variable domain, its missing parts supplied by reference TRBV11-2 and TRBJ1-1, is EAGVAQSPRYKIIEKRQSVAFWCNPISGHATLYWYQQILGQGPKLLIQFQNNGVVDDSQLPKDRFSAERLKGVDSTLKIQPAKLEDSAVYLCASSLDINTEAFFGQGTRLTVV.

The chain uses TRBV5-4 and TRBJ1-3, with 7 bases that match TRBD1. The CDR3 totals 17 residues. The V and J ends lost 2 bases and 6 bases, in that order; junction bases with no gene match: 14. Germline V lookup: CDR1 SGHNT, CDR2 YYREEE (reference sequence). The CDR3 protein is CASSFSKTGNSENTIYF. The CDR3, as DNA: TGTGCCAGCAGCTTTTCGAAGACAGGGAACTCAGAAAACACCATATATTTT.

This chain links TRBV7-9 with TRBJ2-5, with D hard to call. The germline CDR1 and CDR2 sequences are SEHNR and FQNEAQ (reference sequence). With 1 base removed from V and 1 base from J, the gap between germline ends came to 7 bases. The CDR3 runs 14 residues. The CDR3 loop reads CASSLEPAQETQYF. The DNA of the CDR3 is TGTGCCAGCAGCTTAGAGCCTGCCCAAGAGACCCAGTACTTC.

This chain links TRBV6-1 with TRBJ2-7; TRBD1 matches 9 bases. V lost 0 bases, J lost 0 bases, and 0 bases stayed unmatched. Per germline, CDR1 MNHNS and CDR2 SASEGT. CDR3 size: 15 residues. The CDR3 nucleotides are TGTGCCAGCAGTGAAGCGGACAGGGGCTCCTACGAGCAGTACTTC. As protein: CASSEADRGSYEQYF.

The chain combines TRBV5-6 with TRBJ1-6; 7 bases are a match to TRBD1. The V and J ends lost 4 bases and 9 bases, in that order; junction bases with no gene match: 13. There are 16 residues in the CDR3. Germline CDR1 SGHDT, CDR2 YYEEEE. CDR3 sequence: CASSLKRQGNSSPLHF. The CDR3 DNA sequence: TGTGCCAGCAGCCTGAAAAGACAGGGAAATTCTTCACCCCTCCACTTT.

This chain joins TRBV5-1 and TRBJ1-2, with D possibly being TRBD1 (5 bases). Per germline, CDR1 SGHRS and CDR2 YFSETQ. Trimming pared 4 bases from V and 4 bases from J, leaving 17 bases between. The CDR3 sequence is 15 residues long. CDR3 loop: CASSPDNGRGYGYTF. The CDR3 DNA reads TGCGCCAGCAGCCCGGACAACGGGCGGGGCTATGGCTACACCTTC.

This chain connects TRBV5-4 to TRBJ1-1; TRBD1 might be the D (6 bases). Germline CDR1 SGHNT, CDR2 YYREEE (reference sequence). This CDR3 contains 15 residues. V was pared by 4 bases and J by 5 bases, with 18 bases between. CDR3 loop: CASSVQGRIRTEAFF. CDR3 DNA sequence: TGTGCCAGCAGCGTCCAGGGGAGAATAAGGACTGAAGCTTTCTTT. Looking up the rest from reference TRBV5-4 and TRBJ1-1 gives the full variable domain: ETGVTQSPTHLIKTRGQQVTLRCSSQSGHNTVSWYQQALGQGPQFIFQYYREEENGRGNFPPRFSGLQFPNYSSELNVNALELDDSALYLCASSVQGRIRTEAFFGQGTRLTVV.

The V gene is TRBV4-2, the J gene TRBJ1-2; tentatively, D is TRBD1 (5 bases). The V and J ends lost 4 bases and 0 bases respectively, with 15 bases between them. Germline V CDR1 and CDR2: LGHNA, YNFKEQ. The CDR3 covers 16 residues. CDR3: CASSPGWGGANYGYTF. In DNA, the CDR3 is TGTGCCAGCAGCCCTGGTTGGGGCGGAGCTAACTATGGCTACACCTTC.

The V gene is TRBV28, the J gene TRBJ2-1, with TRBD2 identical over 10 bases. CDR1 and CDR2 (germline): MDHEN, SYDVKM. The ends lost 4 bases at V and 6 bases at J; junction bases unmatched: 9. The CDR3 contains 16 residues. Here the CDR3 reads CASSSFTSGNFNEQFF. CDR3 bases: TGTGCCAGCAGTTCATTCACTAGCGGGAATTTCAATGAGCAGTTCTTC.